The entry that follows covers one TCR beta chain sequence. The data belong to a study of control samples from healthy donors and cancer patients. The CDR3 runs 13 residues. The germline V and J ends were trimmed by 8 bases and 7 bases, with 12 bases remaining between them. Germline V lookup: CDR1 MNHEY, CDR2 SVGAGI. Sequencing was performed with immunoSEQ multiplex PCR; in TCRdb, only in-frame clones are kept and a portion is missing. The sample holds under 450,000 clones, 90% seen once. The sequenced sample was PBMCs. The chain combines TRBV6-5 with TRBJ1-6, with D possibly being TRBD1 (6 bases). The clonotype originates from a man in his forties with head and neck cancer. The CDR3 bases are TGTGCCAGCGGGAGGACAGAAAATTCACCCCTCCACTTT. Translated: CASGRTENSPLHF.